This TCR beta chain derives from a study of blood T cell repertoires in COVID-19. Across the whole study: PBMCs, B-cell-depleted T cells, or T cells were the source of the cDNA or gDNA that made up the material.

The authors' processing: The authors estimated nucleated cell counts from reference gene primer amplification. TCRdb's table, derived via immunoSEQ multiplex PCR, lists solely in-frame clones and lacks some. D and trimming were read from the DNA, whereas the V and J calls and clone size are those reported in that table. The table lists roughly 60,000 clones, roughly four fifths of them singletons, with approximately 3.4% in the top ten. From germline, CDR1 is LGHNT and CDR2 FRNRAP. The CDR3 totals 18 residues. The junction had 8 bases not matched to a gene; V was cut back by 0 bases and J by 1 base. Sequenced: peripheral blood. The source is a woman aged 80 or older with acute or convalescent COVID-19. The chain carries TRBV12-5 and TRBJ1-4; 7 bases agree with TRBD1. The CDR3 coding sequence is TGTGCTAGTGGTTTGGTACTGGGACAGATGTTAACTAATGAAAAACTGTTTTTT. Its protein product is CASGLVLGQMLTNEKLFF.